The 13 T cell receptor beta chains below all came from one sample that was sequenced in a study of blood T cell repertoires in COVID-19. Produced via immunoSEQ multiplex PCR; TCRdb's table is partial and in-frame only. The sample holds around 200,000 clones, 87% seen once. The sequenced material came from peripheral blood. These receptors were obtained from a man aged 55-75 years who had recovered from COVID-19.

V gene TRBV28 combines with J gene TRBJ1-2, with 7 bases matching TRBD1. The germline V gene encodes CDR1 MDHEN and CDR2 SYDVKM. V lost 5 bases and J lost 2; bases outside the gene matches: 2. This CDR3 is 13 amino acids long. The CDR3 sequence is CASSPGGNYGYTF. The CDR3 DNA reads TGTGCCAGCAGTCCAGGGGGAAACTATGGCTACACCTTC.

This chain uses TRBV15 with TRBJ2-7, with 9 bases that match TRBD1. Germline loops: CDR1 LNHNV, CDR2 YYDKDF (reference sequence). V dropped 3 bases and J dropped 2; count of bases not matched to a gene: 8. The CDR3 has 16 amino acids. Here the CDR3 reads CATSRMGQGRTYEQYF. CDR3 nucleotides: TGTGCCACCAGCAGGATGGGACAGGGCCGAACCTACGAGCAGTACTTC.

The chain recombines TRBV6-1 with TRBJ1-6; no definite D call. Germline CDR1 MNHNS, CDR2 SASEGT. V gave up 2 bases and J gave up 8 bases, with 13 bases separating them. The CDR3 totals 15 residues. The CDR3 bases are TGTGCCAGCAGTGAATTCGCCCCGAGGGATTCACCCCTCCACTTT. This gives the protein CASSEFAPRDSPLHF.

The chain uses TRBV7-2 and TRBJ2-7, with TRBD1 matching over 11 bases. The J segment lost 6 bases and the V segment lost 9 bases, leaving 10 bases of the junction unmatched. This CDR3 region has 14 residues. CDR1 and CDR2 from the germline V gene are SGHTA and FQGNSA. This CDR3 is CASIRDRGKFEQYF. As DNA, the CDR3 is TGTGCCAGTATCCGGGACAGGGGGAAATTCGAGCAGTACTTC. Full variable domain (rest looked up from reference TRBV7-2 and TRBJ2-7): GAGVSQSPSNKVTEKGKDVELRCDPISGHTALYWYRQSLGQGLEFLIYFQGNSAPDKSGLPSDRFSAERTGGSVSTLTIQRTQQEDSAVYLCASIRDRGKFEQYFGPGTRLTVT.

V usage is TRBV14 and J usage is TRBJ2-5; 10 bases fit TRBD2. The CDR3 is made up of 19 amino acids. V lost 1 base and J lost 5; bases outside the gene matches: 16. Per the germline V gene, CDR1 is SGHDN and CDR2 is FVKESK. CDR3 sequence (DNA): TGTGCCAGCAGCCAAGGAGGATTTCTAGCGGGAGTGTTCGGGGAGACCCAGTACTTC. It is translated as CASSQGGFLAGVFGETQYF.

This chain links TRBV7-9 with TRBJ1-5, with unresolved D. Trimming left V 5 bases short and J 7 bases short, with 15 bases between. This CDR3 has 14 amino acids. Germline CDR1 and CDR2: SEHNR and FQNEAQ (reference sequence). The DNA of the CDR3 is TGTGCCAGCAGCCCATTGGGAGAAGGGCAGCCCCAGCATTTT. Translating gives CASSPLGEGQPQHF.

Written as DNA, the CDR3 is TGCGCCAGCAGCCAAGATCGAGGCGCTAGCACAGATACGCAGTATTTT. Translated: CASSQDRGASTDTQYF. The V call is TRBV4-3, the J call TRBJ2-3; no clear D gene. Germline loops: CDR1 LGHNA, CDR2 YSLEER. With 0 bases removed from V and 0 bases from J, the gap between germline ends came to 10 bases. The CDR3 has 16 residues.

This sequence joins TRBV28 and TRBJ1-1; D may be TRBD1 (5 bases). The CDR3 spans 15 residues. Trimming removed 2 bases from V and 4 bases from J, with 14 bases in between. Germline V gene lookup returns CDR1 MDHEN and CDR2 SYDVKM. CDR3 coding DNA: TGTGCCAGCAGTTTAGGCAGGGCCCCGGGCACTGAAGCTTTCTTT. Protein: CASSLGRAPGTEAFF.

This chain joins TRBV15 and TRBJ2-7; 9 nucleotides agree with TRBD1. From germline, CDR1 is LNHNV and CDR2 YYDKDF (reference sequence). V shed 3 bases, J shed 5 bases, and the junction held 8 bases outside the gene matches. The CDR3 sequence is 15 residues long. The CDR3 coding sequence is TGTGCCACCAGCAGTCCGGGACAGGGACGCAACGAGCAGTACTTC. Amino acid sequence: CATSSPGQGRNEQYF.

This clone was counted ten times or more. The V and J genes are TRBV2 and TRBJ2-7; 9 bases match TRBD1. J lost 6 bases, V lost 8 bases, and 8 bases had no gene match. Germline loops: CDR1 SNHLY, CDR2 FYNNEI. The CDR3 covers 13 residues. CDR3 amino acids: CASAGDRAREQYF. The DNA for the CDR3 is TGTGCCAGCGCGGGGGACAGGGCTCGCGAGCAGTACTTC.

The rearrangement links TRBV7-9 to TRBJ2-7, with D possibly TRBD2 on 6 matching bases. V shed 5 bases and J shed 5 bases, with 19 bases lying between them. The CDR3 is made up of 15 amino acids. CDR1 SEHNR and CDR2 FQNEAQ come from the germline V gene (reference sequence). CDR3 region: CASSLLVGRIHEQYF. The CDR3 DNA sequence: TGTGCCAGCAGCCTCCTAGTCGGGAGAATCCACGAGCAGTACTTC.

The chain employs TRBV5-1 and TRBJ2-7; 8 bases align to TRBD1. J gave up 7 bases and V 0 bases, and 9 bases lay outside the gene matches. CDR1 is SGHRS and CDR2 is YFSETQ in the germline V gene. This CDR3 has 15 amino acids. CDR3 nucleotide sequence: TGCGCCAGCAGCTTGGGGAGCGCTACAGGGGGTGAGCAGTACTTC. Translating gives CASSLGSATGGEQYF.

The gene calls are TRBV19 and TRBJ1-4; TRBD1 agrees at 8 bases. The V and J ends lost 9 bases and 0 bases, in that order; junction bases with no gene match: 9. This CDR3 comprises 16 residues. Germline V gives CDR1 LNHDA, CDR2 SQIVND (reference sequence). CDR3 in DNA: TGTGCCAGCACCGACAGGGGAGGTCCAACTAATGAAAAACTGTTTTTT. Translating it yields CASTDRGGPTNEKLFF.